A selection of T cell receptor beta chains follows, all from one sample in a study of shared clonotypes between healthy human individuals. The data were produced by immunoSEQ multiplex PCR, yet TCRdb's version contains in-frame clones alone and is incomplete. The table has approximately 2,200,000 clones, about 92% seen once. Sequencing was done on a sample of naive CD8+ T cells from PBMCs. Receptors originate from a man aged 18 to 35 in good health. Some clones in this sample may be carry-over from other donors' samples. CDR3s include the opening cysteine and the closing phenylalanine or tryptophan. A D gene is named only where the DNA matches it firmly. The size of a clone is reported for some rows only, either as once, few or many, or as a class for expanded clones.

V gene	J gene	D gene	clone size	CDR3 protein	CDR3 DNA
TRBV19	TRBJ2-7	NA	NA	CASSLDREDRIPSPYEQYF	TGTGCCAGTAGTCTCGACCGGGAGGACAGAATACCCTCCCCCTACGAGCAGTACTTC
TRBV28	TRBJ2-1	TRBD1	NA	CASRLMPRTGAMGRSYNEQFF	TGTGCCAGCAGGCTCATGCCGCGGACAGGGGCCATGGGTAGGTCCTACAATGAGCAGTTCTTC
TRBV28	TRBJ2-7	NA	NA	CASNDGLSSFYEQYF	TGTGCCAGCAATGACGGACTCTCTTCTTTCTACGAGCAGTACTTC
TRBV9	TRBJ2-7	NA	NA	CASSVVARSYEQYF	TGTGCCAGCAGCGTAGTGGCGCGGTCCTACGAGCAGTACTTC
TRBV20-1	TRBJ2-7	NA	NA	CSASREQYF	TGCAGTGCTTCCCGCGAGCAGTACTTC
TRBV6-1	TRBJ1-1	NA	NA	CASRQLTSNTEAFF	TGTGCCAGCAGACAATTAACATCGAACACTGAAGCTTTCTTT
TRBV27	TRBJ2-7	NA	once	CASSSQESSYEQYF	TGTGCCAGCAGTTCTCAGGAGAGCTCCTACGAGCAGTACTTC
TRBV28	TRBJ1-1	NA	few	CASSPGEGGLAFF	TGTGCCAGCAGTCCGGGAGAGGGAGGGCTAGCTTTCTTT
TRBV7-2	TRBJ2-1	NA	NA	CASSLILSYNEQFF	TGTGCCAGCAGCTTAATCCTCTCCTACAATGAGCAGTTCTTC
TRBV5-1	TRBJ2-1	NA	NA	CASSSREGARLLSSYNEQFF	TGCGCCAGCAGCTCCCGGGAGGGGGCTCGGCTCCTTAGCTCCTACAATGAGCAGTTCTTC
TRBV11-2	TRBJ2-7	NA	NA	CASSLGLFYEQYF	TGTGCCAGCAGCCTTGGACTTTTCTACGAGCAGTACTTC
TRBV13	TRBJ1-5	NA	NA	CASSLGGVGGNQPQHF	TGTGCCAGCAGCTTAGGCGGTGTGGGGGGCAATCAGCCCCAGCATTTT
TRBV7-8	TRBJ2-4	NA	once	CASSLLEEENIQYF	TGTGCCAGCAGCTTGCTGGAGGAGGAAAACATTCAGTACTTC
TRBV18	TRBJ2-7	NA	NA	CASSRTGRAYEQYF	TGTGCCAGCTCACGAACCGGGAGAGCCTACGAGCAGTACTTC
TRBV10-1	TRBJ1-1	NA	NA	CASSPGGSAFF	TGCGCCAGCAGCCCTGGAGGGTCCGCTTTCTTT
TRBV29-1	TRBJ2-7	TRBD1	NA	CSVRDRDAYEQYF	TGCAGCGTTCGGGACAGGGATGCCTACGAGCAGTACTTC
TRBV28	TRBJ1-2	TRBD1	NA	CASRSLDRGYNYGYTF	TGTGCCAGCAGATCTCTCGACAGGGGGTATAACTATGGCTACACCTTC
TRBV7-9	TRBJ2-1	NA	NA	CASSLQSDRQFF	TGTGCCAGCAGCTTACAGTCCGATCGGCAGTTCTTC
TRBV28	TRBJ2-7	NA	NA	CASSWAGYEQYF	TGTGCCAGCAGTTGGGCTGGCTACGAGCAGTACTTC
TRBV6-1	TRBJ1-1	NA	NA	CASSSPRGLGTEAFF	TGTGCCAGCAGTTCCCCCCGGGGGCTTGGGACTGAAGCTTTCTTT
TRBV6-1	TRBJ2-1	NA	NA	CASSRLAVEQFF	TGTGCCAGCAGTAGGCTAGCAGTTGAGCAGTTCTTC
TRBV9	TRBJ1-2	TRBD1	NA	CASSVMDRAYGYTF	TGTGCCAGCAGCGTAATGGACAGGGCCTATGGCTACACCTTC
TRBV10-3	TRBJ1-3	NA	NA	CAISGGLGGSSGNTIYF	TGTGCCATCAGTGGAGGCCTTGGGGGGAGCTCTGGAAACACCATATATTTT
TRBV9	TRBJ1-1	TRBD1	NA	CASSVVGTGGHTEAFF	TGTGCCAGCAGCGTAGTCGGGACAGGGGGGCACACTGAAGCTTTCTTT
TRBV6-5	TRBJ1-2	NA	NA	CASSYPGGYGYTF	TGTGCCAGCAGTTATCCGGGGGGCTATGGCTACACCTTC
TRBV5-1	TRBJ2-7	NA	NA	CASSWARDSYEQYF	TGCGCCAGCAGCTGGGCAAGGGACTCCTACGAGCAGTACTTC
TRBV6-5	TRBJ2-5	NA	NA	CASSQRGSRETQYF	TGTGCCAGCAGTCAACGGGGAAGTCGAGAGACCCAGTACTTC
TRBV6-6	TRBJ2-1	NA	NA	CASNRLSGPNNEQFF	TGTGCCAGCAACCGGTTAAGCGGCCCCAACAATGAGCAGTTCTTC
TRBV4-1	TRBJ1-2	NA	NA	CASSQGWTAYTF	TGCGCCAGCAGCCAAGGTTGGACAGCGTACACCTTC
TRBV29-1	TRBJ1-2	NA	NA	CSVASSRGYTF	TGCAGCGTCGCGAGTAGTAGGGGCTACACCTTC
TRBV11-1	TRBJ2-2	NA	NA	CASSLLGQANTGELFF	TGTGCCAGCAGCTTATTGGGCCAAGCGAACACCGGGGAGCTGTTTTTT
TRBV19	TRBJ1-1	NA	NA	CASISGNTEAFF	TGTGCCAGTATCAGCGGGAACACTGAAGCTTTCTTT
TRBV4-1	TRBJ1-2	NA	NA	CASSSRQTVESPNYGYTF	TGCGCCAGCAGCAGCCGACAGACGGTGGAATCCCCTAACTATGGCTACACCTTC
TRBV4-1	TRBJ2-1	NA	NA	CASSLGRGRYNEQFF	TGCGCCAGCAGCCTGGGAAGGGGCCGATACAATGAGCAGTTCTTC
TRBV28	TRBJ1-1	NA	NA	CASSYGTSTEAFF	TGTGCCAGCAGTTATGGGACGAGCACTGAAGCTTTCTTT
TRBV28	TRBJ2-7	NA	NA	CASSLKVFSSYEQYF	TGTGCCAGCAGTTTAAAGGTTTTTAGCTCCTACGAGCAGTACTTC
TRBV6-1	TRBJ2-7	NA	once	CASSELTGPYEQYF	TGTGCCAGCAGTGAATTGACAGGCCCCTACGAGCAGTACTTC
TRBV9	TRBJ2-3	TRBD2	NA	CASQGTSGSDTQYF	TGTGCCAGCCAGGGGACTAGCGGGAGCGATACGCAGTATTTT
TRBV11-2	TRBJ2-1	NA	NA	CASSQNPREYYNEQFF	TGTGCCAGCAGCCAAAACCCAAGGGAATACTACAATGAGCAGTTCTTC
TRBV28	TRBJ2-7	NA	once	CASSPTGDGTYEQYF	TGTGCCAGCAGCCCAACCGGCGACGGCACCTACGAGCAGTACTTC
TRBV27	TRBJ2-7	NA	NA	CASSLELGTLPYEQYF	TGTGCCAGCAGTTTAGAGCTGGGGACCCTCCCCTACGAGCAGTACTTC
TRBV10-3	TRBJ2-1	TRBD2	once	CAIALAGAGEQFF	TGTGCCATCGCACTAGCGGGAGCCGGTGAGCAGTTCTTC
TRBV13	TRBJ2-3	NA	NA	CASSLQGDTQYF	TGTGCCAGCAGCTTACAAGGAGATACGCAGTATTTT
TRBV2	TRBJ2-7	TRBD1	NA	CASSETGTALYEQYF	TGTGCCAGCAGTGAAACCGGGACAGCGCTCTACGAGCAGTACTTC
TRBV9	TRBJ2-7	TRBD2	NA	CASSPGGSSSYEQYF	TGTGCCAGCAGCCCCGGGGGGAGCTCATCCTACGAGCAGTACTTC
TRBV7-9	TRBJ2-7	TRBD1	once	CASSLGTGSYEQYF	TGTGCCAGCAGCTTGGGGACAGGCTCCTACGAGCAGTACTTC